This T cell receptor (beta chain) is from a study of T cell repertoires in cytomegalovirus infection. Turning to the study itself: Signatures in public TCR beta sequences pointed to both CMV infection and matching HLA type. Study-wide results and caveats: The cumulative frequency of public TCR beta families identified carriers of CMV plus the relevant HLA. CMV-specific TCR beta clonotypes restricted by HLA-C dominated the ex vivo response.

About this clonotype: The antigen is not known.

Germline assignment: CDR1 MDHEN and CDR2 SYDVKM. The V and J ends lost 5 bases and 10 bases respectively, with 17 bases between them. CDR3 size: 13 residues. TCRdb reanalysed the reads using MiXCR and keeps one entry per CDR3 protein. The sample lists roughly 230,000 distinct CDR3 sequences, over 15% seen once, with around 43% in the top ten. The chain carries TRBV28 and TRBJ2-5, with a tentative D call TRBD2 (5 bases). This sequence was found in a human donor in good health (CMV status not recorded). Some clones in this sample may be carry-over from other donors' samples. Sequencing input: CD8+ T cells from PBMCs. CDR3 in amino acids: CASSAGPLAGQYF. DNA for the CDR3: TGTGCCAGCAGTGCGGGTCCCCTTGCTGGCCAGTACTTC.